The following is a TCR beta chain sequence with its context. The antigen is undetermined. The CDR3 length is 12 residues. Unmatched junction bases numbered 7, after V lost 7 bases and J lost 8 bases. Germline-derived CDR1 and CDR2 are MNHNY and SVGAGI (reference sequence). This sample is drawn from a study of cytomegalovirus exposure and HLA in healthy donors. Study as a whole: Prior work identified some 120 million unique TCR beta sequences in about 179 million T cells.

PCR used 60 Vbeta primers and 13 Jbeta primers. The protocol was immunoSEQ multiplex PCR, while the TCRdb copy is restricted to in-frame clones and leaves out a portion. The profile covers tens of thousands of clones, with approximately 75% appearing a single time and approximately 8% taken by the ten largest. Whole-study results and caveats: Roughly uniform sequencing depth across donors was assumed, possibly incorrectly.

Sequenced: PBMCs. The chain carries TRBV6-6 and TRBJ1-2; 7 bases are shared with TRBD1. The origin of this receptor is a man between 60 and 70 years old in good health and CMV-seropositive. The CDR3 sequence: CASNPGGTGYTF. CDR3 nucleotide sequence: TGTGCCAGCAACCCAGGGGGGACGGGCTACACCTTC.